Reported below is one T cell receptor (beta chain). This clone was seen once. Its antigen is currently not known. One base away there is no much larger clone; base qualities are not given. TCRbeta CDR3 regions were amplified from genomic DNA by means of the immunoSEQ Assay, a bias-controlled multiplex PCR. Under the source paper's analysis protocol: Within the assay, amplification of reference gene primers was used to estimate how many nucleated cells each sample contained. To quantify the absolute abundance of each unique TCRbeta CDR3 rearrangement, sequence reads were collapsed and filtered. For each sample, productive Simpson clonality was calculated by taking the square root of Simpson's diversity index across productive rearrangements. Held by TCRdb, this immuneACCESS table contains in-frame sequences only and omits some clones. Under half of the omission traces to an unresolved V gene where checked; the cause of the rest is unknown. V, J and clone size are those of that table, while D and trimming were read from the DNA. In this sample the table shows more than 150,000 clones, over 75% of which occur a single time. The ten top clones hold around 13% of the sample.

The data were obtained in a study of blood T cell repertoires in COVID-19 (dated by TCRdb to 2018 to 2021). Background for the entire study: The collaborator samples originated in the United States, Italy and Spain and spanned the acute and convalescent phases of COVID-19. Samples were obtained from the ongoing ImmuneRACE study (first 160 participants) and from about 1,300 subjects provided by 6 global collaborators. Nearly every sample came with metadata listing a de-identified subject ID, COVID-19 status, age in years and sex. The prospective study material was composed of cDNA or gDNA derived from T cells, B-cell-depleted T cells, or PBMCs. The repertoires were made available in a free public database intended to serve as a resource for research on the immune response to SARS-CoV-2. Deeply sampled blood TCRbeta repertoires from subjects exposed to, actively infected with, or recovered from COVID-19 were included in the dataset. Where HLA class I and class II types were available, the types were taken from metadata supplied by the sample provider, not from assay-based typing.

Reading from cysteine to phenylalanine, the CDR3 counts 13 amino acids. The only DNA kept is the CDR3, 39 bases in frame from the first base. The germline V gene yields SGHDT for CDR1 and YYEEEE for CDR2. V and J are truncated by 2 bases and 4 bases respectively, leaving an intervening sequence of 9 bases. Study-level results and caveats: How much clinical and demographic metadata was included differed by source and by participant, and the metadata was provided uncurated.

A second Seattle source provided samples from volunteer blood donors who had recovered from COVID-19. Whole blood was collected in K2EDTA tubes by collaborating institutions according to the institutions' own protocols. For TCRbeta analysis, collaborators shipped samples as frozen whole blood, isolated PBMCs, or DNA extracted from either of those sample types. The sequenced material came from peripheral blood. This receptor was obtained from a man in his 70s who had recovered from COVID-19. The V gene is TRBV5-6 and the J gene is TRBJ1-2; the D gene is unclear. Read as DNA, the sequence is TGTGCCAGCAGCTTAGGGAGATTCTATGGCTACACCTTC. It translates as CASSLGRFYGYTF. The entire variable domain, with the stretches around the CDR3 drawn from the reference TRBV5-6 and TRBJ1-2 proteins, is DAGVTQSPTHLIKTRGQQVTLRCSPKSGHDTVSWYQQALGQGPQFIFQYYEEEERQRGNFPDRFSGHQFPNYSSELNVNALLLGDSALYLCASSLGRFYGYTFGSGTRLTVV.